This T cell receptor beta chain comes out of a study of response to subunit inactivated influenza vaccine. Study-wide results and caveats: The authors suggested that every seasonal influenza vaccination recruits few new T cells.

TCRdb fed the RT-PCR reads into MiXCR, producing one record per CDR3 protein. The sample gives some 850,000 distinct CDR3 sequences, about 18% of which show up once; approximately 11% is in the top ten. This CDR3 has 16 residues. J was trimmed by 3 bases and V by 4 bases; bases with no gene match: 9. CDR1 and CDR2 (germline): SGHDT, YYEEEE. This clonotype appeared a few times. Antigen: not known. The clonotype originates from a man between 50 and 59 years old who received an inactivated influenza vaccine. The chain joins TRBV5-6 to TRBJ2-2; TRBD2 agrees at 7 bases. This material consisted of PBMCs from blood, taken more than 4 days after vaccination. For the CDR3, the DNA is TGTGCCAGCAGCCTAGGGAGGGGAGTGGACACCGGGGAGCTGTTTTTT. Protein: CASSLGRGVDTGELFF. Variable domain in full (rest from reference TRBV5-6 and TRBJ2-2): DAGVTQSPTHLIKTRGQQVTLRCSPKSGHDTVSWYQQALGQGPQFIFQYYEEEERQRGNFPDRFSGHQFPNYSSELNVNALLLGDSALYLCASSLGRGVDTGELFFGEGSRLTVL.